This T cell receptor (beta chain) derives from a study of cytotoxic CD8 clonotypes in ibrutinib-treated CLL. The overall study: Patients attained about 25 partial and 2 complete responses; at median 68 months, approximately 14 remained remitted while approximately twelve progressed. Samples showed on average about 240,000 productive templates and 80,000 to 100,000 productive rearrangements. Findings and caveats of the study: Rare overall, public clonotypes shrank or held steady under therapy.

The V and J ends lost 3 bases and 1 base respectively, with 13 bases between them. The CDR3 is made up of 16 amino acids. Germline values: CDR1 MNHEY, CDR2 SMNVEV (reference sequence). Measured with immunoSEQ multiplex PCR; TCRdb has only the in-frame clones, and not every one. The table includes about 160,000 clones, roughly four fifths detected once. Of note for this clone: Its matching antigen is unknown.

The sequencing here drew on PBMCs, taken after 24 months of ibrutinib treatment. This chain uses TRBV27 with TRBJ1-5; TRBD1 might be the D (5 bases). This TCR derives from a human donor with chronic lymphocytic leukemia. CDR3 bases: TGTGCCAGCAGTTTGTTATCGGGGGGGAGCAATCAGCCCCAGCATTTT. It codes for CASSLLSGGSNQPQHF.